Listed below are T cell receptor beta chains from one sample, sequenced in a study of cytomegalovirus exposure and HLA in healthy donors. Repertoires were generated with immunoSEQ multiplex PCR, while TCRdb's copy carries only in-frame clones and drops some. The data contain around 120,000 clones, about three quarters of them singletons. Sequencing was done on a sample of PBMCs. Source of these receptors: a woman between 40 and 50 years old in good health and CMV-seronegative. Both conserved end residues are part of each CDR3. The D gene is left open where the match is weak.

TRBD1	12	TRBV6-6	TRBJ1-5	CASSYQGEPQHF	TGTGCCAGCAGTTACCAGGGGGAGCCCCAGCATTTT
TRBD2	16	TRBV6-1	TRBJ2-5	CASSGGGTTGTETQYF	TGTGCCAGCAGTGGGGGGGGGACGACGGGAACAGAGACCCAGTACTTC
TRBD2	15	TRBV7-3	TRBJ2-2	CASSPSLAGGGELFF	TGTGCCAGCAGCCCCTCCCTAGCGGGAGGCGGGGAGCTGTTTTTT
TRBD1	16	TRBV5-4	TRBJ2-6	CASSQTGTGWANGLTF	TGTGCCAGCAGCCAAACAGGGACAGGGTGGGCCAACGGCCTGACTTTC
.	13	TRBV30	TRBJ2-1	CAWREMGGYEQFF	TGTGCCTGGAGGGAGATGGGTGGGTATGAGCAGTTCTTC
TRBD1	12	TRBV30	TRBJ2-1	CASDRGNNEQFF	TGTGCCTCGGACAGGGGTAACAATGAGCAGTTCTTC
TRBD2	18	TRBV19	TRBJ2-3	CASSPPRGAGGGTDTQYF	TGTGCCAGTAGTCCGCCCCGGGGGGCGGGAGGAGGCACAGATACGCAGTATTTT
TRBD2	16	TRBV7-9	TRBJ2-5	CSSSFTSGVLQETQYF	TGTTCCAGCAGCTTCACTAGCGGGGTTCTTCAAGAGACCCAGTACTTC
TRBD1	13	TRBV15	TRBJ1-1	CATETGAYTEAFF	TGTGCCACAGAGACAGGGGCGTACACTGAAGCTTTCTTT
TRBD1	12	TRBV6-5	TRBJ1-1	CASRQGEGRTFF	TGTGCCAGCAGACAGGGGGAAGGTAGGACTTTCTTT
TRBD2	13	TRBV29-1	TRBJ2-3	CSVRTSGPGTQYF	TGCAGCGTTCGGACTAGCGGGCCGGGTACGCAGTATTTT
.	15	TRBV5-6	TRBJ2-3	CASSLGQRRTDTQYF	TGTGCCAGCAGCTTGGGACAGCGACGCACAGATACGCAGTATTTT